The 29 T cell receptor beta chains listed next were all sequenced from one sample in a study of blood T cell repertoires in COVID-19. The table came from immunoSEQ multiplex PCR; TCRdb's copy has only in-frame clones and leaves some out. Of fewer than 300,000 clones listed, around 89% are singletons. Sequenced input: peripheral blood. The receptors shown here come from a man aged 30 to 39 with acute or convalescent COVID-19.

The chain carries TRBV30 and TRBJ1-1, with 7 nucleotides matching TRBD1. Per germline, CDR1 GTSNPN and CDR2 SVGIG (reference sequence). V shed 6 bases, J shed 4 bases, and the junction held 11 bases outside the gene matches. The CDR3 runs to 14 residues. The CDR3 sequence: CACSPTGPITEAFF. CDR3 bases: TGTGCCTGCAGTCCGACAGGGCCGATCACTGAAGCTTTCTTT.

The rearrangement links TRBV14 to TRBJ1-2, with TRBD1 identical over 8 bases. This CDR3 is built from 15 residues. V was clipped by 1 base and J by 0 bases; unmatched bases: 1. Germline V gives CDR1 SGHDN, CDR2 FVKESK. CDR3 in amino acids: CASSQVTGANYGYTF. CDR3 coding DNA: TGTGCCAGCAGCCAAGTGACAGGGGCTAACTATGGCTACACCTTC.

The chain recombines TRBV19 with TRBJ2-2; the match to TRBD2 covers 8 bases. CDR1 is LNHDA, CDR2 SQIVND, per germline (reference sequence). V was pared by 6 bases and J by 4 bases, with 7 bases of the junction left unmatched. The CDR3 is 15 residues long. The CDR3 DNA reads TGTGCCAGTAGAACGAGCGGGGGAAGCACCGGGGAGCTGTTTTTT. It encodes CASRTSGGSTGELFF.

This sequence joins TRBV5-1 and TRBJ1-2; D is unresolved. Germline V gene lookup returns CDR1 SGHRS and CDR2 YFSETQ. V was cut by 2 bases and J by 7 bases, with 18 bases left in between. CDR3 length: 15 amino acids. This CDR3 reads CASSFMTSAGGGYTF. CDR3 nucleotides: TGCGCCAGCAGCTTTATGACATCCGCGGGCGGTGGCTACACCTTC. The full variable domain, with the rest looked up from reference TRBV5-1 and TRBJ1-2, is KAGVTQTPRYLIKTRGQQVTLSCSPISGHRSVSWYQQTPGQGLQFLFEYFSETQRNKGNFPGRFSGRQFSNSRSEMNVSTLELGDSALYLCASSFMTSAGGGYTFGSGTRLTVV.

The V call is TRBV7-2, the J call TRBJ2-1; D is perhaps TRBD2 (6 bases). The CDR3 totals 15 residues. V lost 7 bases and J 0 bases, leaving 13 bases between the germline ends. The germline V gene encodes CDR1 SGHTA and CDR2 FQGNSA. The CDR3 loop is CASTPLGGSYNEQFF. The CDR3 DNA reads as TGTGCCAGCACTCCATTGGGGGGCTCCTACAATGAGCAGTTCTTC.

The rearrangement joins TRBV2 to TRBJ1-1; no firm D call. Per the germline V gene, CDR1 is SNHLY and CDR2 is FYNNEI. V was cut by 2 bases and J by 7 bases, with 11 bases left in between. The CDR3 runs to 13 residues. The CDR3 coding sequence is TGTGCCAGCAGTGAAACTGTCTGGTTTGAAGCTTTCTTT. Translated, it gives CASSETVWFEAFF. The variable domain in full, completed from reference TRBV2 and TRBJ1-1, reads EPEVTQTPSHQVTQMGQEVILRCVPISNHLYFYWYRQILGQKVEFLVSFYNNEISEKSEIFDDQFSVERPDGSNFTLKIRSTKLEDSAMYFCASSETVWFEAFFGQGTRLTVV.

The gene calls are TRBV28 and TRBJ1-5; no reliable D call. The CDR3 contains 14 residues. The V end lost 5 bases, the J end lost 1 base, and 9 bases lay between the germline ends. Germline assignment: CDR1 MDHEN and CDR2 SYDVKM. CDR3 coding DNA: TGTGCCAGCAGTGTGGTACTAAGCAATCAGCCCCAGCATTTT. Its protein is CASSVVLSNQPQHF.

The chain links TRBV5-5 to TRBJ2-7; TRBD2 might be the D (6 bases). The CDR3 extends over 13 amino acids. Trimming shortened V by 4 bases and J by 3 bases, and 11 bases separated the two germline ends. Germline CDR1 SGHKS, CDR2 YYEKEE (reference sequence). The CDR3 reads CASSLVGGYEQYF. The DNA for the CDR3 is TGTGCCAGCAGCCTTGTGGGAGGCTACGAGCAGTACTTC.

The J gene is TRBJ2-7, the V gene TRBV27; TRBD2 might be the D (6 bases). CDR3 length: 15 residues. Trimming stripped 3 bases from V and 2 bases from J, with 14 bases between. Germline V lookup: CDR1 MNHEY, CDR2 SMNVEV (reference sequence). The CDR3 sequence: CASSFAGRKTYEQYF. The CDR3 coding sequence is TGTGCCAGCAGTTTCGCGGGACGCAAGACCTACGAGCAGTACTTC.

The chain recombines TRBV18 with TRBJ2-1; 9 bases map to TRBD1. The CDR3 length is 15 residues. The V gene end was trimmed by 3 bases and the J gene end by 2 bases; junction bases not matched to a gene: 2. The V gene's germline CDR1 is KGHSH and CDR2 LQKENI. DNA of the CDR3: TGTGCCAGCTCACCCGGGACAGGGACCTACAATGAGCAGTTCTTC. Translation: CASSPGTGTYNEQFF.

The rearrangement joins TRBV25-1 to TRBJ1-4, with TRBD1 matching 10 bases. In germline, CDR1 is MGHDK, CDR2 SYGVNS. The CDR3 length is 15 residues. J gave up 7 bases and V 3 bases, and 5 bases lay outside the gene matches. The CDR3 protein is CASSDWGQGSEKLFF. The CDR3 coding sequence is TGTGCCAGCAGTGATTGGGGACAGGGGTCTGAAAAACTGTTTTTT. Supplemented by reference TRBV25-1 and TRBJ1-4, the full variable domain reads EADIYQTPRYLVIGTGKKITLECSQTMGHDKMYWYQQDPGMELHLIHYSYGVNSTEKGDLSSESTVSRIRTEHFPLTLESARPSHTSQYLCASSDWGQGSEKLFFGSGTQLSVL.

The V call is TRBV29-1, the J call TRBJ2-1; D is perhaps TRBD2 (5 bases). V lost 5 bases and J lost 4, with 12 bases in between. This CDR3 has 13 amino acids. CDR1 is SQVTM and CDR2 is ANQGSEA in the germline V gene. The CDR3 DNA reads as TGCAGCGTTTGGAGAGGAGGATACAATGAGCAGTTCTTC. Protein: CSVWRGGYNEQFF.

This clone was seen only a few times. This rearrangement joins TRBV4-1 to TRBJ1-2; tentatively, D is TRBD1 (5 bases). Trimming left V 1 base short and J 4 bases short, with 22 bases between. Germline CDR1 and CDR2: MGHRA and YSYEKL. This CDR3 comprises 18 residues. The CDR3 nucleotides read TGCGCCAGCAGCCAAGTAGTACGAAAGCAGGGAGGGCCCTATGGCTACACCTTC. This gives the protein CASSQVVRKQGGPYGYTF.

This sequence joins TRBV5-4 and TRBJ2-7; D not resolved. The CDR3 runs to 14 residues. V lost 3 bases and J 2 bases, leaving 12 bases between the germline ends. CDR1 and CDR2 (germline): SGHNT, YYREEE (reference sequence). CDR3 in amino acids: CASSSGPETYEQYF. In nucleotides, the CDR3 is TGTGCCAGCAGCTCAGGTCCCGAGACCTACGAGCAGTACTTC.

J is TRBJ2-1 and V is TRBV5-1; D is perhaps TRBD2 (6 bases). The CDR3 length is 14 residues. Germline lookup yields CDR1 SGHRS and CDR2 YFSETQ. V lost 4 bases to trimming and J lost 6 bases, with 14 bases between them. In DNA form, the CDR3 reads TGCGCCAGCAGCATAGGAGGGTATTCCAATGAGCAGTTCTTC. Amino acids: CASSIGGYSNEQFF.

The chain is built from TRBV6-5 and TRBJ1-5; possible D gene TRBD1, 5 bases. This CDR3 has 14 residues. Germline values: CDR1 MNHEY, CDR2 SVGAGI. The V gene lost 5 bases and the J gene lost 2 bases, with 10 bases spanning the gap. The CDR3: CASSRGPGNQPQHF. The CDR3 DNA is TGTGCCAGCAGTAGGGGCCCTGGCAATCAGCCCCAGCATTTT.

The chain recombines TRBV5-6 with TRBJ2-5; TRBD1 matches at 7 bases. Germline lookup yields CDR1 SGHDT and CDR2 YYEEEE. V lost 0 bases to trimming and J lost 7 bases; unmatched junction nucleotides: 6. The CDR3 totals 14 residues. The CDR3, as DNA: TGTGCCAGCAGCTTGGAGGGGGCGGGTCCGACCCAGTACTTC. Translating it yields CASSLEGAGPTQYF. The entire variable domain, with the rest obtained from reference TRBV5-6 and TRBJ2-5, is as follows: DAGVTQSPTHLIKTRGQQVTLRCSPKSGHDTVSWYQQALGQGPQFIFQYYEEEERQRGNFPDRFSGHQFPNYSSELNVNALLLGDSALYLCASSLEGAGPTQYFGPGTRLLVL.

This clone was detected a few times. The chain recombines TRBV5-6 with TRBJ1-2; 9 positions match TRBD1. CDR3 length: 16 residues. CDR1 and CDR2 from the germline V gene are SGHDT and YYEEEE. Trimming cost V 0 bases and J 2 bases; bases outside gene matches: 5. Here the CDR3 reads CASSLVGDRANYGYTF. The DNA of the CDR3 is TGTGCCAGCAGCTTGGTTGGGGACAGGGCAAACTATGGCTACACCTTC.

This clone appeared once. CDR3 loop: CASSVTGQKMGYTF. The CDR3 DNA reads as TGTGCCAGCAGTGTAACCGGACAGAAAATGGGCTACACCTTC. The chain employs TRBV28 and TRBJ1-2, with TRBD1 as a possible D gene (6 bases). CDR3 length: 14 amino acids. The V and J ends lost 5 bases and 8 bases respectively, with 18 bases between them. Germline V CDR1 and CDR2: MDHEN, SYDVKM.

This clone was found a few times. The sample holds other DNA sequences that translate to the same CDR3. The J gene is TRBJ1-2, the V gene TRBV27, with D possibly TRBD1 on 6 matching bases. Germline V lookup: CDR1 MNHEY, CDR2 SMNVEV (reference sequence). The CDR3 contains 14 residues. The V and J ends lost 3 bases and 4 bases respectively, with 12 bases between them. This CDR3 reads CASSLKQGSYGYTF. The DNA of the CDR3 is TGTGCCAGCAGTTTGAAACAGGGAAGCTATGGCTACACCTTC.

The chain uses TRBV15 and TRBJ1-5; D is unclear. Germline values: CDR1 LNHNV, CDR2 YYDKDF (reference sequence). With 5 bases removed from V and 5 bases from J, the gap between germline ends came to 10 bases. The CDR3 is 13 residues long. The CDR3 protein is CATSERVYQPQHF. The CDR3 DNA is TGTGCCACCAGCGAGAGGGTATATCAGCCCCAGCATTTT.

This sequence joins TRBV28 and TRBJ2-7; no firm D call. Germline loops: CDR1 MDHEN, CDR2 SYDVKM. Deletions cut 3 bases from V and 3 bases from J, with 12 bases between. The CDR3 extends over 14 amino acids. CDR3 nucleotides: TGTGCCAGCAGTTTGAGTACGGTCCTCTACGAGCAGTACTTC. Amino acid sequence: CASSLSTVLYEQYF.

The chain is built from TRBV29-1 and TRBJ2-3; 8 bases match TRBD1. V trimming: 4 bases; J trimming: 6 bases; junction bases outside the gene matches: 9. Germline CDR1 SQVTM, CDR2 ANQGSEA. This CDR3 region has 14 residues. As DNA, the CDR3 is TGCAGCGTTGGGGGACAGGTATATTTGGATACGCAGTATTTT. The encoded protein is CSVGGQVYLDTQYF.

The chain uses TRBV19 and TRBJ2-1; 7 bases map to TRBD1. Germline lookup yields CDR1 LNHDA and CDR2 SQIVND (reference sequence). The CDR3 is 15 amino acids. V shed 7 bases and J 3 bases; nucleotides not matched to a gene: 9. CDR3 DNA: TGTGCCAGTACCAAAACCCGACAGGGCTACAATGAGCAGTTCTTC. The encoded protein is CASTKTRQGYNEQFF.

The V call is TRBV5-1, the J call TRBJ1-1; possible D gene TRBD1, 6 bases. The germline V and J ends were trimmed by 0 bases and 3 bases, with 12 bases remaining between them. Germline values: CDR1 SGHRS, CDR2 YFSETQ. CDR3 length equals 15 residues. The CDR3 loop is CASSLEGTLDTEAFF. The DNA of the CDR3 is TGCGCCAGCAGCTTGGAAGGGACACTTGACACTGAAGCTTTCTTT.

The rearrangement uses TRBV2 and TRBJ2-1, with no clear D. The CDR3 sequence is 12 residues long. In germline, CDR1 is SNHLY, CDR2 FYNNEI. V lost 6 bases to trimming and J lost 5 bases, with 8 bases between them. The CDR3 reads CASRLQDNEQFF. Written as DNA, the CDR3 is TGTGCCAGCAGATTACAAGACAATGAGCAGTTCTTC.

As DNA, the CDR3 is TGCGCCAGCAGCCAATCCCGGACTAGCGGAAACTACGAGCAGTACTTC. Protein: CASSQSRTSGNYEQYF. The chain couples TRBV4-1 to TRBJ2-7, with 10 bases fitting TRBD2. With V trimmed by 2 bases and J by 3 bases, 7 bases remained unmatched. There are 16 residues in the CDR3. The germline gives CDR1 MGHRA, CDR2 YSYEKL.

The rearrangement uses TRBV5-1 and TRBJ1-1; TRBD1 matches 10 bases. Germline V CDR1 and CDR2: SGHRS, YFSETQ. The CDR3 spans 20 residues. The ends lost 3 bases at V and 1 base at J; junction bases unmatched: 18. The CDR3 is CASSSAGTGAGVRSNTEAFF. CDR3 sequence (DNA): TGCGCCAGCAGCTCCGCCGGGACAGGGGCAGGGGTTCGGTCGAACACTGAAGCTTTCTTT.

This chain uses TRBV5-1 with TRBJ2-7, with 8 bases that match TRBD2. The CDR3 has 14 residues. The germline V gene has CDR1 SGHRS and CDR2 YFSETQ. The ends lost 2 bases at V and 7 bases at J; junction bases unmatched: 8. The DNA of the CDR3 is TGCGCCAGCAGCTTCAGCGGGAGTCTTGGTGAGCAGTACTTC. Its protein product is CASSFSGSLGEQYF.